The subject of this entry is one T cell receptor (beta chain). Researchers ran the PCR with 60 Vbeta and 13 Jbeta primers. In the authors' methods: Per a later analysis, the number of unique TCR beta chains was some 75 million, of which 10 million to 11 million were shared. Clones were read by immunoSEQ multiplex PCR, and TCRdb kept only the in-frame ones, dropping some. V and J calls and clone size are those listed in that table; D and trimming were worked out from the DNA. The sample has approximately 180,000 clones, about 13% seen once. With 1 base clipped from V and 7 bases from J, the junction kept 2 bases outside the gene matches. Germline V gene lookup returns CDR1 SGHNT and CDR2 YENEEA. This CDR3 spans 13 amino acids. The sample is drawn from a study of cytomegalovirus exposure and HLA in healthy donors.

What was sequenced was PBMCs. The receptor's source is a man aged 45-60 years in good health and CMV-seropositive. The chain is built from TRBV11-3 and TRBJ2-5, with 8 bases fitting TRBD1. The chain's CDR3 is CASSLVDRGTQYF. As DNA, the CDR3 is TGTGCCAGCAGCTTAGTTGACAGGGGGACCCAGTACTTC.